The rows below give T cell receptor beta chains drawn from one sample of a study of control samples from healthy donors and cancer patients. Sequencing was performed with immunoSEQ multiplex PCR; in TCRdb, only in-frame clones are kept and a portion is missing. This sample has roughly 370,000 clones, with about nine tenths found just once. The sequenced material came from PBMCs. The receptors here all came from a middle-aged man with head and neck cancer. The CDR3 runs from the conserved cysteine through the conserved F or W. D genes are given only for firm matches. For some rows the clone size is stated as once, few or many, or as a class when expanded; others skip it.

CDR3aa | CDR3nt | d_gene | v_gene | abundance | j_gene
CASSDWDSTNYGYTF | TGTGCCAGTAGCGATTGGGACAGCACTAACTATGGCTACACCTTC | TRBD1 | TRBV19 | - | TRBJ1-2
CASSPGRDIYEQYF | TGTGCCAGCAGCCCGGGGAGGGATATCTACGAGCAGTACTTC | TRBD2 | TRBV13 | few | TRBJ2-7
CASSLVEGTEAFF | TGTGCCAGCAGTTTAGTAGAGGGGACTGAAGCTTTCTTT | - | TRBV12-3/TRBV12-4 | - | TRBJ1-1
CASSFGQGGNTIYF | TGTGCCAGCAGCTTCGGCCAGGGAGGAAACACCATATATTTT | - | TRBV11-2 | - | TRBJ1-3
CAWSVISALPGELFF | TGTGCCTGGAGTGTAATATCGGCTCTCCCCGGGGAGCTGTTTTTT | - | TRBV30 | - | TRBJ2-2
CASSLALTFRSGGMELFF | TGTGCCAGCAGCTTAGCGCTAACTTTCCGCAGCGGAGGGATGGAGCTGTTTTTT | - | TRBV7-6 | - | TRBJ2-2
CASRTLGLTGELFF | TGTGCCAGCAGGACCCTCGGGCTGACCGGGGAGCTGTTTTTT | - | TRBV3-1/TRBV3-2 | - | TRBJ2-2
CASSSGGRASYEQYF | TGTGCCAGCAGTTCGGGGGGGAGGGCCTCCTACGAGCAGTACTTC | TRBD2 | TRBV28 | - | TRBJ2-7
CASSVGVSVGGQETQYF | TGTGCCAGCAGCGTAGGGGTGTCCGTGGGGGGCCAAGAGACCCAGTACTTC | - | TRBV9 | - | TRBJ2-5
CASSLVTPSSGYTF | TGTGCCAGCAGCTTGGTGACCCCTTCAAGTGGCTACACCTTC | - | TRBV5-6 | once | TRBJ1-2
CASSRHINYEQYF | TGTGCCAGCAGTAGGCACATTAACTACGAGCAGTACTTC | - | TRBV6-5 | - | TRBJ2-7
CASTPTVNTEAFF | TGTGCCTCCACCCCGACAGTGAACACTGAAGCTTTCTTT | - | TRBV10-3 | - | TRBJ1-1
CASSTAYNEQFF | TGTGCCAGCAGTACAGCCTACAATGAGCAGTTCTTC | - | TRBV6-5 | - | TRBJ2-1
CASSQDWLAGEPTPFF | TGTGCCAGCAGCCAAGATTGGCTAGCGGGGGAGCCTACCCCGTTCTTC | TRBD2 | TRBV3-1/TRBV3-2 | - | TRBJ2-1
CASGRTGGRNEQYF | TGTGCTAGTGGTCGTACGGGAGGGAGGAACGAGCAGTACTTC | TRBD2 | TRBV12-5 | - | TRBJ2-7
CASSPFSGTDTQYF | TGCGCCAGCAGCCCGTTTTCCGGCACAGATACGCAGTATTTT | - | TRBV5-1 | - | TRBJ2-3
CASSVGPGLAGGTQETQYF | TGTGCCAGCAGCGTAGGTCCGGGACTAGCGGGGGGGACTCAAGAGACCCAGTACTTC | TRBD2 | TRBV9 | - | TRBJ2-5
CASSTGTEETQYF | TGTGCCAGCAGCACCGGGACAGAGGAGACCCAGTACTTC | TRBD1 | TRBV7-9 | - | TRBJ2-5
CATKSGGSLETQYF | TGTGCCACTAAGAGCGGGGGGTCCCTAGAGACCCAGTACTTC | TRBD2 | TRBV7-2 | - | TRBJ2-5
CASNQDNYEQYF | TGTGCCAGCAATCAGGATAACTACGAGCAGTACTTC | - | TRBV28 | - | TRBJ2-7
CASSRVVRDSPLHF | TGTGCCAGCAGCCGTGTCGTGAGGGATTCACCCCTCCACTTT | - | TRBV28 | - | TRBJ1-6
CASSWIGPGNTIYF | TGTGCCAGCAGTTGGATAGGGCCAGGAAACACCATATATTTT | - | TRBV28 | once | TRBJ1-3
CASSLGQDLGAFF | TGTGCCAGCAGTTTAGGACAGGATCTGGGAGCTTTCTTT | TRBD1 | TRBV28 | - | TRBJ1-1
CASSIRTGDKGELFF | TGTGCCAGTAGTATCCGGACAGGGGACAAGGGGGAGCTGTTTTTT | TRBD1 | TRBV19 | - | TRBJ2-2
CASSIPGQGIYEQYF | TGTGCCAGTAGTATACCGGGACAGGGGATATACGAGCAGTACTTC | TRBD1 | TRBV19 | - | TRBJ2-7
CASRRGTDTEAFF | TGTGCCAGTAGGAGAGGGACGGACACTGAAGCTTTCTTT | - | TRBV19 | - | TRBJ1-1
CASLRAGRISPLHF | TGTGCCAGCCTGAGGGCAGGGCGGATTTCACCCCTCCACTTT | - | TRBV28 | - | TRBJ1-6
CASESRYGTGELFF | TGTGCCAGCGAGTCGAGATATGGGACCGGGGAGCTGTTTTTT | - | TRBV2 | - | TRBJ2-2
CASSFFREISGANVLTF | TGTGCCAGCAGTTTTTTCCGGGAGATTTCTGGGGCCAACGTCCTGACTTTC | - | TRBV3-1/TRBV3-2 | - | TRBJ2-6
CASSPLRNEQFF | TGTGCCAGCAGCCCGCTCAGGAATGAGCAGTTCTTC | - | TRBV27 | - | TRBJ2-1
CAISVSGANLVEQFF | TGTGCCATCAGTGTCTCGGGGGCCAACCTCGTTGAGCAGTTCTTC | - | TRBV10-3 | - | TRBJ2-1
CASSSKRGGLYEQYF | TGTGCCAGCAGCTCAAAGCGGGGGGGCCTCTACGAGCAGTACTTC | TRBD2 | TRBV5-6 | - | TRBJ2-7
CASSQGGSPLHF | TGTGCCAGCAGCCAAGGTGGATCACCCCTCCACTTT | - | TRBV3-1/TRBV3-2 | - | TRBJ1-6
CASSQDKVKYGYTF | TGTGCCAGCAGCCAAGATAAGGTTAAATATGGCTACACCTTC | - | TRBV3-1/TRBV3-2 | - | TRBJ1-2
CASSLLGGAAGGDTQYF | TGTGCCAGCAGCCTACTGGGGGGGGCTGCAGGCGGAGATACGCAGTATTTT | - | TRBV3-1/TRBV3-2 | - | TRBJ2-3
CASSFQTGRDTQYF | TGTGCCAGCAGCTTTCAGACAGGGCGAGATACGCAGTATTTT | TRBD1 | TRBV5-6 | once | TRBJ2-3
CASSKGTGIKNIQYF | TGTGCCAGTAGTAAGGGGACAGGGATTAAAAACATTCAGTACTTC | TRBD1 | TRBV19 | - | TRBJ2-4
CASSPGGPGANVLTF | TGCGCCAGCAGCCCAGGGGGCCCTGGGGCCAACGTCCTGACTTTC | TRBD1 | TRBV10-2 | - | TRBJ2-6
CASSLRDRGNEKLFF | TGTGCCAGCAGTTTGAGGGACAGGGGTAATGAAAAACTGTTTTTT | TRBD1 | TRBV6-6 | - | TRBJ1-4
CASSRGQGREDTQYF | TGTGCCAGCAGTCGGGGACAGGGGAGAGAAGATACGCAGTATTTT | TRBD1 | TRBV28 | - | TRBJ2-3
CAGRGRINYEQYF | TGCGCCGGACGCGGGAGGATTAACTACGAGCAGTACTTC | TRBD2 | TRBV5-1 | few | TRBJ2-7
CAWSVGWVTDTQYF | TGTGCCTGGAGTGTAGGGTGGGTGACAGATACGCAGTATTTT | - | TRBV30 | - | TRBJ2-3
CASSLGQANTEAFF | TGCGCCAGCAGCCTCGGTCAGGCGAACACTGAAGCTTTCTTT | - | TRBV4-3 | few | TRBJ1-1
CASSPRTVGGELFF | TGTGCCAGCTCACCACGGACGGTAGGCGGGGAGCTGTTTTTT | - | TRBV18 | - | TRBJ2-2
CASSFSGGGQPQHF | TGTGCCAGCAGTTTCTCCGGGGGCGGTCAGCCCCAGCATTTT | - | TRBV27 | - | TRBJ1-5
CATSRDAQGTMVTDTQYF | TGTGCCACCAGCAGAGATGCCCAGGGTACTATGGTTACGGATACGCAGTATTTT | - | TRBV15 | - | TRBJ2-3
CASSSFRGRGYGYTF | TGTGCCAGCAGTTCCTTCAGGGGGAGGGGCTATGGCTACACCTTC | TRBD1 | TRBV28 | - | TRBJ1-2
CASNNPQTGGEGYTF | TGTGCCAGCAATAACCCCCAGACAGGGGGCGAAGGCTACACCTTC | TRBD1 | TRBV6-5 | - | TRBJ1-2
CASSMGWGGTGDYEQYF | TGTGCCAGTAGTATGGGTTGGGGGGGGACAGGAGACTACGAGCAGTACTTC | - | TRBV19 | - | TRBJ2-7
CASRDTPYQETQYF | TGTGCCAGCAGGGACACACCTTACCAAGAGACCCAGTACTTC | - | TRBV2 | - | TRBJ2-5
CSGLAGYGYTF | TGCAGCGGGCTAGCGGGGTATGGCTACACCTTC | - | TRBV29-1 | - | TRBJ1-2
CASTPTGQGNQPQHF | TGTGCCAGTACCCCAACGGGACAGGGGAATCAGCCCCAGCATTTT | TRBD1 | TRBV19 | - | TRBJ1-5
CASSSPGQASTNYGYTF | TGTGCCAGCAGTTCACCGGGACAGGCGTCGACTAACTATGGCTACACCTTC | TRBD1 | TRBV28 | - | TRBJ1-2
CASSYQGQGGNQPQHF | TGTGCCAGCAGTTACCAGGGACAGGGCGGCAATCAGCCCCAGCATTTT | TRBD1 | TRBV6-6 | - | TRBJ1-5